Sequencing of this T cell receptor (beta chain) was carried out in a study of shared clonotypes between healthy human individuals. CDR1 and CDR2 from the germline V gene are MNHEY and SMNVEV (reference sequence). V lost 2 bases and J lost 6; bases outside the gene matches: 6. This CDR3 is built from 14 residues. Terminally differentiated effector memory CD45RA+ cells were excluded by CCR7 positive selection of CD45RO-negative cells. The genomic DNA of each subset was split evenly across several immunoSEQ plates. Assay: immunoSEQ multiplex PCR; the TCRdb copy retains only in-frame clones and omits some. The sample yields approximately 1.9 million clones, 85% to 95% seen once.

The TCR comes from a man aged 18 to 30 in good health. Some clones in this sample may be carry-over from other donors' samples. This chain connects TRBV27 to TRBJ1-2, with 7 bases matching TRBD1. Sequences were obtained from naive CD8+ T cells from PBMCs. The CDR3 DNA reads TGTGCCAGCAGTTTACGGTCAGGGGGGGATGGCTACACCTTC. Translated: CASSLRSGGDGYTF.